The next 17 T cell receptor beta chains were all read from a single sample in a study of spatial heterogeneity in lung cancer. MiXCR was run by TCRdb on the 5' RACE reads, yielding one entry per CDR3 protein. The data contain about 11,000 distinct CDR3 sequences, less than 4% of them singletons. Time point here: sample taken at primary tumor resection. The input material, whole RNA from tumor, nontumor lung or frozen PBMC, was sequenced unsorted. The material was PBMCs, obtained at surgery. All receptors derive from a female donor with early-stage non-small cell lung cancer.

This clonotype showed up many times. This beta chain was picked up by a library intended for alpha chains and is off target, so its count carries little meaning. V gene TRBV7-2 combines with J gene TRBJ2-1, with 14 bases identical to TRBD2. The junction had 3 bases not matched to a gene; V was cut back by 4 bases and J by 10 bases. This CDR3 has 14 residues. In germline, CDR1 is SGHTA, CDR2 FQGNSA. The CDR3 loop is CASSSGLAGVEQFF. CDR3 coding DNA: TGTGCCAGCAGCTCGGGACTAGCGGGGGTCGAGCAGTTCTTC.

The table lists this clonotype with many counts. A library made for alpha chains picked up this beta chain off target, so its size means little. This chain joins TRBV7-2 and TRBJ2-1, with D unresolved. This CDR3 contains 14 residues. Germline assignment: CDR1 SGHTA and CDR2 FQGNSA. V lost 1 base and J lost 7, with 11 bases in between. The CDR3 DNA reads TGTGCCAGCAGCTTAGTCCCTGCCCGGAATGAGCAGTTCTTC. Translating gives CASSLVPARNEQFF.

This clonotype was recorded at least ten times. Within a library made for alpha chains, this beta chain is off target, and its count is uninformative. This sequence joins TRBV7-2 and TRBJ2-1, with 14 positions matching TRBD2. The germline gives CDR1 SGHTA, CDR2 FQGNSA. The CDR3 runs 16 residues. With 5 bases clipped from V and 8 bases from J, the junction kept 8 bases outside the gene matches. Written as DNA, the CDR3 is TGTGCCAGCAGCGTACAGGGGACTAGCGGGAGCCATGAGCAGTTCTTC. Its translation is CASSVQGTSGSHEQFF.

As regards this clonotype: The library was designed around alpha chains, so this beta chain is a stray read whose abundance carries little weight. CDR3 nucleotide sequence: TGCAGTGCTAGGGGGAACCGCGGGGGGCCCCGTGAGCAGTTCTTC. Protein: CSARGNRGGPREQFF. The gene calls are TRBV20-1 and TRBJ2-1, with 8 bases aligning to TRBD2. V lost 3 bases, J lost 9 bases, and 13 bases stayed unmatched. In germline, CDR1 is DFQATT, CDR2 SNEGSKA (reference sequence). This CDR3 comprises 15 residues.

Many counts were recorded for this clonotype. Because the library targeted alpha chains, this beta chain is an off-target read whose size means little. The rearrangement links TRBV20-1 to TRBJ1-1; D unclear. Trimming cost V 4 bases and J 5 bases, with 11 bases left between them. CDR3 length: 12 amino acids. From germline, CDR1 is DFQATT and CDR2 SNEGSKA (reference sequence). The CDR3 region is CSAIPEFTEAFF. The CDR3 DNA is TGCAGTGCTATCCCGGAGTTTACTGAAGCTTTCTTT.

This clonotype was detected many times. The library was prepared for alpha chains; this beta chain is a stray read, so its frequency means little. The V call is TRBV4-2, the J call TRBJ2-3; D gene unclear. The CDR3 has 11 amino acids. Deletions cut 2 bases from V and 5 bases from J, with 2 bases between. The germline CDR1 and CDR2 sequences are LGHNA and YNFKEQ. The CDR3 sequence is CASSQLDTQYF. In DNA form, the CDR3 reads TGTGCCAGCAGCCAATTAGATACGCAGTATTTT.

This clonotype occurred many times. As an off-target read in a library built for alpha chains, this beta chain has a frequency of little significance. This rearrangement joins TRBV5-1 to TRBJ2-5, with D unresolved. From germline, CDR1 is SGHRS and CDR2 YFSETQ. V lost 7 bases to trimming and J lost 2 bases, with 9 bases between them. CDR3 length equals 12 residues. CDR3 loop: CASGKGQETQYF. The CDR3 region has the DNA TGCGCCAGCGGGAAGGGACAAGAGACCCAGTACTTC. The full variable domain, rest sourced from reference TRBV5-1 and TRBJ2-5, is KAGVTQTPRYLIKTRGQQVTLSCSPISGHRSVSWYQQTPGQGLQFLFEYFSETQRNKGNFPGRFSGRQFSNSRSEMNVSTLELGDSALYLCASGKGQETQYFGPGTRLLVL.

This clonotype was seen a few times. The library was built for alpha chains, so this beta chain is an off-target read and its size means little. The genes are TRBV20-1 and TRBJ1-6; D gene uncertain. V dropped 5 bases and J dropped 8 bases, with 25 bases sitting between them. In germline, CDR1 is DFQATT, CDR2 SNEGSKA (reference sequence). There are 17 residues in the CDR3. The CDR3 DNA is TGCAGTGCTCCCCGCCCGGGCTGGACCGACCGGGATTCACCCCTCCACTTT. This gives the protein CSAPRPGWTDRDSPLHF.

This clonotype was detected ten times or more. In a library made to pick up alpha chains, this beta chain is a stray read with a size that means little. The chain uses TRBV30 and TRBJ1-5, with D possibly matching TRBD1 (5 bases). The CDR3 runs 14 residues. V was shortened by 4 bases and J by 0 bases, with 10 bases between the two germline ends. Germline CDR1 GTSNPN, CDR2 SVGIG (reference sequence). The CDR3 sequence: CAWTRDGSNQPQHF. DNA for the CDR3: TGTGCCTGGACCAGGGACGGTAGCAATCAGCCCCAGCATTTT.

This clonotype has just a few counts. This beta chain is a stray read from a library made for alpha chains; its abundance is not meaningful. The CDR3 nucleotides read TGTGCCAGCAGCAGTCTTAGGAGGGGTTCACCCCTCCACTTT. Translating gives CASSSLRRGSPLHF. The chain employs TRBV14 and TRBJ1-6, with TRBD1 as a possible D gene (5 bases). V was pared by 5 bases and J by 9 bases, with 14 bases between. Germline values: CDR1 SGHDN, CDR2 FVKESK. There are 14 residues in the CDR3.

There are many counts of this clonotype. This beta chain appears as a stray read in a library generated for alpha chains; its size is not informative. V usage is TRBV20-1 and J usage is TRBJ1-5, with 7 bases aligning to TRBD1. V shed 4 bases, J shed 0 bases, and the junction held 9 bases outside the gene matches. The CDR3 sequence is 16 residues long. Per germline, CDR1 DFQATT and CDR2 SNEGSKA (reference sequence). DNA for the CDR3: TGCAGTGCTATCAGGGGGGCCGGGGATAGCAATCAGCCCCAGCATTTT. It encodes CSAIRGAGDSNQPQHF.

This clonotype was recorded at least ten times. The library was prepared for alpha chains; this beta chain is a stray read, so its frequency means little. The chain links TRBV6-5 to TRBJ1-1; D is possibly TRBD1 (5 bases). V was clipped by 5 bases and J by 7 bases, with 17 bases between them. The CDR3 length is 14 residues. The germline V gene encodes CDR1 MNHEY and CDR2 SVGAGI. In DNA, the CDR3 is TGTGCCAGCAGTCACTATACTCAAGGGGATGAAGCTTTCTTT. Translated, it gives CASSHYTQGDEAFF.

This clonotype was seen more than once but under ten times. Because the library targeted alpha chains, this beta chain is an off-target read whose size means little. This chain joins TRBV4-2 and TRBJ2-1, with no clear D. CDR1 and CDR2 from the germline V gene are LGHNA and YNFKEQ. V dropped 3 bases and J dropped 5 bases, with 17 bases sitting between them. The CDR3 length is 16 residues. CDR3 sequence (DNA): TGTGCCAGCAGCCAGCCCCCGTCGAGTAGGAACAATGAGCAGTTCTTC. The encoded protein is CASSQPPSSRNNEQFF.

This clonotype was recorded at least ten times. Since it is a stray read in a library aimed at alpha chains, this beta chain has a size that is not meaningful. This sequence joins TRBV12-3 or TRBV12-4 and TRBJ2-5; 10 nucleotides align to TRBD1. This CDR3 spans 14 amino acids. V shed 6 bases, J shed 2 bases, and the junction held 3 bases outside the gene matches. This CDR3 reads CASREGQGQETQYF. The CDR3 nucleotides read TGTGCCAGCAGGGAGGGACAGGGGCAAGAGACCCAGTACTTC.

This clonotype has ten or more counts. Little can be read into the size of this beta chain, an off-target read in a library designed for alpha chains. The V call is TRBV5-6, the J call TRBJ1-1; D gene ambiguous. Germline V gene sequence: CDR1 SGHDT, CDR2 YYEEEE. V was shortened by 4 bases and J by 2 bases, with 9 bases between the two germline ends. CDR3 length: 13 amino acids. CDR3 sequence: CASSRTVNTEAFF. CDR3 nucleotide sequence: TGTGCCAGCAGCCGGACCGTCAACACTGAAGCTTTCTTT. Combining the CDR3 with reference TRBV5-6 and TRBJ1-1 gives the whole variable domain DAGVTQSPTHLIKTRGQQVTLRCSPKSGHDTVSWYQQALGQGPQFIFQYYEEEERQRGNFPDRFSGHQFPNYSSELNVNALLLGDSALYLCASSRTVNTEAFFGQGTRLTVV.

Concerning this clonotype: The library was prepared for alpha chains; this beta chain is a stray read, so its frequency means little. The CDR3: CSAGGLAGGSRPDTQYF. The CDR3, as DNA: TGCAGTGCTGGTGGGCTAGCGGGGGGCTCGAGGCCAGATACGCAGTATTTT. The V call is TRBV20-1, the J call TRBJ2-3; 11 positions agree with TRBD2. This CDR3 comprises 17 residues. V dropped 5 bases and J dropped 4; count of bases not matched to a gene: 14. Germline V gene sequence: CDR1 DFQATT, CDR2 SNEGSKA (reference sequence).

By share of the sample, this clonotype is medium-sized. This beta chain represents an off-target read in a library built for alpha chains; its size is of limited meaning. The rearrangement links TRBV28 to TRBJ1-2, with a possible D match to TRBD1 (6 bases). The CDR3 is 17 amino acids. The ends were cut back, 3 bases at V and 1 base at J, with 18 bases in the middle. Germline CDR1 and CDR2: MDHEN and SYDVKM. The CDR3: CASSFLNRVRDNYGYTF. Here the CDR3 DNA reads TGTGCCAGCAGTTTTTTGAACAGGGTGAGGGATAACTATGGCTACACCTTC.